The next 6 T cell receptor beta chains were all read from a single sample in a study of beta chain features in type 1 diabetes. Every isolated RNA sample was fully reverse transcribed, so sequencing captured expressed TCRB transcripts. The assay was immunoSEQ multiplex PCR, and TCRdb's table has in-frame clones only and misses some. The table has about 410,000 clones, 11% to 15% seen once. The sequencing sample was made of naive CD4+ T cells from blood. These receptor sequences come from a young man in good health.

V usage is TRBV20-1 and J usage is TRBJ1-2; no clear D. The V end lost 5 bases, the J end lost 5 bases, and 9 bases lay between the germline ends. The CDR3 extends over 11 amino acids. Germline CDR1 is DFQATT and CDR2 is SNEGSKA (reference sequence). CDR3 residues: CSAGTLYGYTF. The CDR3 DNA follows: TGCAGTGCTGGAACATTGTATGGCTACACCTTC.

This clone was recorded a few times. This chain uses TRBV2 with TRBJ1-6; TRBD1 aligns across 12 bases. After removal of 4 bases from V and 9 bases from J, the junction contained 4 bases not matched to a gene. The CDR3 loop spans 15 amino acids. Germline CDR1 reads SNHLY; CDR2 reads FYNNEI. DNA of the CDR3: TGTGCCAGCAGTGCGGGACAGGGGGCGAGTTCACCCCTCCACTTT. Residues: CASSAGQGASSPLHF.

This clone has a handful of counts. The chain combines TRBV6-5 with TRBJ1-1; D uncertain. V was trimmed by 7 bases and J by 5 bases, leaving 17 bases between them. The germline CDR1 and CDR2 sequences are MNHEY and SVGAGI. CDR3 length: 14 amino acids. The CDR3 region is CASTNDGVVTEAFF. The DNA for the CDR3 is TGTGCCAGCACCAACGACGGCGTAGTAACTGAAGCTTTCTTT.

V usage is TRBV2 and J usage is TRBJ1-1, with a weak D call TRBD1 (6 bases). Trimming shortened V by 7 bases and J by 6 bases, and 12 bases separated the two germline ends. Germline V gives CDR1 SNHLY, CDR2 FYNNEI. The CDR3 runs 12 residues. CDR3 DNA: TGTGCCAGCACCATACAGGGTTCTGAAGCTTTCTTT. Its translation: CASTIQGSEAFF.

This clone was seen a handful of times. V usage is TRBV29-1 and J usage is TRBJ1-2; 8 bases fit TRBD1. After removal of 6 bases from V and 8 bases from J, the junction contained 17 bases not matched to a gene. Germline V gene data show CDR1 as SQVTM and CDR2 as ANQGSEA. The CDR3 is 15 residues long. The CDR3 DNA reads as TGCAGCGTCGGGAGACAGGGGCCGCGTATGGGCGGCTACACCTTC. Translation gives CSVGRQGPRMGGYTF.

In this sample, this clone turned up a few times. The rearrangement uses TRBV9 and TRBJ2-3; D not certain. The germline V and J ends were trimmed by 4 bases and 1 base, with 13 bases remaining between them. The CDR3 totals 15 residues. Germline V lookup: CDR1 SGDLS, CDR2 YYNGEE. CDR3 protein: CASSFSGVGTDTQYF. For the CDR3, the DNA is TGTGCCAGCAGCTTCAGTGGTGTAGGCACAGATACGCAGTATTTT.